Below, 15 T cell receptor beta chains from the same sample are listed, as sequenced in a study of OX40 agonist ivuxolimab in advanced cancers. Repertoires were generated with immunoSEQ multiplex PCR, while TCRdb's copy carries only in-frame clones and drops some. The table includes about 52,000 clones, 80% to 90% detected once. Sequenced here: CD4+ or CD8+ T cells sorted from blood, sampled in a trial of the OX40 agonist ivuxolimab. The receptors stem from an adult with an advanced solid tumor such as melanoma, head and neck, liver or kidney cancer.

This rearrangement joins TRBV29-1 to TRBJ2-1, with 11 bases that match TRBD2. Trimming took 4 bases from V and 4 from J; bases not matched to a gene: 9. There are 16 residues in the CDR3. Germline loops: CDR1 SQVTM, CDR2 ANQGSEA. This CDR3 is CSVVELAGGSYNEQFF. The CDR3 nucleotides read TGCAGCGTTGTGGAGCTAGCGGGGGGCTCATACAATGAGCAGTTCTTC.

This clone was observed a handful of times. Here the CDR3 DNA reads TGTGCCAGCAGTTACGGGGGGGGCGCTGAGGGCTACACCTTC. Translating it yields CASSYGGGAEGYTF. The chain links TRBV6-5 to TRBJ1-2, with D possibly TRBD1 on 6 matching bases. CDR1 and CDR2 (germline): MNHEY, SVGAGI. Trimming pared 2 bases from V and 8 bases from J, leaving 15 bases between. The CDR3 runs 14 residues.

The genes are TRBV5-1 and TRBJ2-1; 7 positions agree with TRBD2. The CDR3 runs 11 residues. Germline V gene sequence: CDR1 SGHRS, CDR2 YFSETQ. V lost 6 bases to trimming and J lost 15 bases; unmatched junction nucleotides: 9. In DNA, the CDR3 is TGCGCCAGCACCCTTGGGGAGGGGACGTTCTTC. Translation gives CASTLGEGTFF.

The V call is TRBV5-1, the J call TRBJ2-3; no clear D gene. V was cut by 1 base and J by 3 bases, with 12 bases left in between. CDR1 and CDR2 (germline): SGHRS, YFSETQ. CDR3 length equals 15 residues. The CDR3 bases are TGCGCCAGCAGCTTGATAGGATTCCTTACAGATACGCAGTATTTT. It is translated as CASSLIGFLTDTQYF.

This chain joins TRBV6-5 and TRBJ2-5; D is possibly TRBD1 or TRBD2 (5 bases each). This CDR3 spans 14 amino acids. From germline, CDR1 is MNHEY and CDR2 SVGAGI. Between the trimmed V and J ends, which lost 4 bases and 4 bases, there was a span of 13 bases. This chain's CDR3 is CASSWDPAAETQYF. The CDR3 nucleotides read TGTGCCAGCAGTTGGGACCCCGCAGCAGAGACCCAGTACTTC.

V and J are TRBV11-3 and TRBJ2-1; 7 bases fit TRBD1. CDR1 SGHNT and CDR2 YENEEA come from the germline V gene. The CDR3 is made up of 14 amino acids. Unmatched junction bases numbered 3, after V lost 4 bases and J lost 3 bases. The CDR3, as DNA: TGTGCCAGCAGCTCGACAGGGTACTACAATGAGCAGTTCTTC. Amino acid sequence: CASSSTGYYNEQFF.

The CDR3 nucleotides read TGTGCCAGCAGTGACCGATACCGACTAGCGGGGGACTCTTTCACAGATACGCAGTATTTT. It encodes CASSDRYRLAGDSFTDTQYF. The chain has TRBV6-4 and TRBJ2-3; TRBD2 matches 12 bases. Germline trimming cut 2 bases from V and 2 bases from J; bases unmatched to any gene: 14. Germline values: CDR1 MRHNA, CDR2 SNTAGT. This CDR3 has 20 amino acids.

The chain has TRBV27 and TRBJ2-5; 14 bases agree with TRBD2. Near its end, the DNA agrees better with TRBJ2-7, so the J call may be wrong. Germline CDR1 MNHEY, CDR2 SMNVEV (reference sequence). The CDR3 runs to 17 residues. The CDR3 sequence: CASSSGLAGVLSYEQYF. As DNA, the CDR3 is TGTGCCAGCAGTTCGGGACTAGCGGGGGTACTCTCCTACGAGCAGTACTTC.

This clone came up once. This CDR3 reads CASRDGTSGGPYQETQYF. In DNA, the CDR3 is TGTGCCAGCAGAGACGGGACTAGCGGGGGGCCGTACCAAGAGACCCAGTACTTC. The V gene is TRBV27, the J gene TRBJ2-5; the match to TRBD2 covers 15 bases. The CDR3 spans 18 residues. Trimming cost V 6 bases and J 0 bases; bases outside gene matches: 8. Germline-derived CDR1 and CDR2 are MNHEY and SMNVEV (reference sequence).

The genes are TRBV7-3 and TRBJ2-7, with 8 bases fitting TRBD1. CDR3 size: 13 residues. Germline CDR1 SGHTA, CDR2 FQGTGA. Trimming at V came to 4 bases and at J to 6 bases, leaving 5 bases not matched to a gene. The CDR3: CASSSQGAGEQYF. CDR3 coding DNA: TGTGCCAGCAGCTCTCAGGGGGCGGGCGAGCAGTACTTC.

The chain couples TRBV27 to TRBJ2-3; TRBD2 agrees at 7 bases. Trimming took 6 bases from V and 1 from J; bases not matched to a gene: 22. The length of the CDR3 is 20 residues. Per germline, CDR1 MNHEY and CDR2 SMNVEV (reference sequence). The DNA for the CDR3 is TGTGCCAGCAGCAAAGAGGCTAGCGGTGTTCTTAGTATGGGCACAGATACGCAGTATTTT. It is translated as CASSKEASGVLSMGTDTQYF.

CDR3 region: CASSLWGGAPSSYNEQFF. DNA for the CDR3: TGCGCCAGCAGCTTGTGGGGGGGGGCCCCAAGCTCCTACAATGAGCAGTTCTTC. The gene calls are TRBV5-1 and TRBJ2-1; maybe TRBD2 (7 bases). V was shortened by 1 base and J by 0 bases, with 17 bases between the two germline ends. This CDR3 has 18 amino acids. CDR1 SGHRS and CDR2 YFSETQ come from the germline V gene.

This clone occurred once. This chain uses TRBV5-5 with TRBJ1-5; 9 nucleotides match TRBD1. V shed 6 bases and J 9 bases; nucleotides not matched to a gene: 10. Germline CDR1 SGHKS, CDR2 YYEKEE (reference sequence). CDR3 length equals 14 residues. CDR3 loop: CASTPGQGLGPQHF. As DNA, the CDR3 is TGTGCCAGCACCCCGGGACAGGGTCTGGGGCCCCAGCATTTT. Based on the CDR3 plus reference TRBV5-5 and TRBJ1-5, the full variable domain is DAGVTQSPTHLIKTRGQQVTLRCSPISGHKSVSWYQQVLGQGPQFIFQYYEKEERGRGNFPDRFSARQFPNYSSELNVNALLLGDSALYLCASTPGQGLGPQHFGDGTRLSIL.

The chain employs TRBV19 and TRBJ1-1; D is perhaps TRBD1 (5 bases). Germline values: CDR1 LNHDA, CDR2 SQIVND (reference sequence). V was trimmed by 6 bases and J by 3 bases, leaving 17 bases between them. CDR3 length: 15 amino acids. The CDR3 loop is CASRTFGGGDTEAFF. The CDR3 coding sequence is TGTGCCAGTAGAACTTTTGGAGGAGGGGACACTGAAGCTTTCTTT. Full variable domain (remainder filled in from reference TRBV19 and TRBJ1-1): DGGITQSPKYLFRKEGQNVTLSCEQNLNHDAMYWYRQDPGQGLRLIYYSQIVNDFQKGDIAEGYSVSREKKESFPLTVTSAQKNPTAFYLCASRTFGGGDTEAFFGQGTRLTVV.

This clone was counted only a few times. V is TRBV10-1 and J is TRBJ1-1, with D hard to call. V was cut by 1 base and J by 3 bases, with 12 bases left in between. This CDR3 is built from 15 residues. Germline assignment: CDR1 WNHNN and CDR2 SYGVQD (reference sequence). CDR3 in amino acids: CASSEFSAIYTEAFF. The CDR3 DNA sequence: TGCGCCAGCAGTGAGTTTTCAGCTATTTACACTGAAGCTTTCTTT.